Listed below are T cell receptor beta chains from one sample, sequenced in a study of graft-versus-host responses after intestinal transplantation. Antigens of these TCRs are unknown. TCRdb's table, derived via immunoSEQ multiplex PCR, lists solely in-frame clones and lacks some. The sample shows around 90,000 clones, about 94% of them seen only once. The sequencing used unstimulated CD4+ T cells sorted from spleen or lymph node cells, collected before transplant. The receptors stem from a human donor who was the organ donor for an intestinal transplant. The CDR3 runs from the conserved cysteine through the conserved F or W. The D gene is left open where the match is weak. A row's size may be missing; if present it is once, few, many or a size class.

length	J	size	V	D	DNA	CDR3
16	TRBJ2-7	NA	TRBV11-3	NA	TGTGCCAGCAGCTTAGATCGCGGAGTCCGAACCTACGAGCAGTACTTC	CASSLDRGVRTYEQYF
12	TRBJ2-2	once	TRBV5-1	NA	TGCGCCAGCAGCCTAGACACCGGGGAGCTGTTTTTT	CASSLDTGELFF
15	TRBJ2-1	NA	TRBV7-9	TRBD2	TGTGCCAGCAGCTGGAGCGGGGCCTCCTACAATGAGCAGTTCTTC	CASSWSGASYNEQFF
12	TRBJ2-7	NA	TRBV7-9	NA	TGTGCCAGCAGCTTGAGGGGCTACGAGCAGTACTTC	CASSLRGYEQYF
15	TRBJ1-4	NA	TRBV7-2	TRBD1	TGTGCCAGCAGCCCAGGGGGCGCCGCTCGTGAAAAACTGTTTTTT	CASSPGGAAREKLFF
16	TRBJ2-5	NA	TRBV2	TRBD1	TGTGCCAGCAGGCCCGTTTTGCACAGGGGTGATGAGACCCAGTACTTC	CASRPVLHRGDETQYF
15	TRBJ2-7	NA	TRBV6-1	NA	TGTGCCAGCATCAGAAATCCCGACAGCTCCTACGAGCAGTACTTC	CASIRNPDSSYEQYF
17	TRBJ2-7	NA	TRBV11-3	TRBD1	TGTGCCAGCAGCTACCGTCCTGGGGACAGGGAAACCTACGAGCAGTACTTC	CASSYRPGDRETYEQYF
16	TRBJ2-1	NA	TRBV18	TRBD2	TGTGCCAGCTCACCTTCGCGGGGGAGCTCCTACAATGAGCAGTTCTTC	CASSPSRGSSYNEQFF
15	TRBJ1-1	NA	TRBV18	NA	TGTGCCAGCTCACCCACGATCGGGATGAACACTGAAGCTTTCTTT	CASSPTIGMNTEAFF
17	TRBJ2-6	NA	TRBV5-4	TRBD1	TGTGCCAGCAGCCTGGTTGAGGGGGCGGGTGGGGCCAACGTCCTGACTTTC	CASSLVEGAGGANVLTF
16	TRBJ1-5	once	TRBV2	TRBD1	TGTGCCAGCAGTGACCAGGGGGCCGCTTCGGGCCAGCCCCAGCATTTT	CASSDQGAASGQPQHF
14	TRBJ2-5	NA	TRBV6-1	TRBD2	TGTGCCAGCCGACTAGCGGGGGGCCAAGAGACCCAGTACTTC	CASRLAGGQETQYF
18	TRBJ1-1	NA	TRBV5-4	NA	TGTGCCAGCAGCCCGGCGGGGGGTTTTGGGCATTCAAAAACTGAAGCTTTCTTT	CASSPAGGFGHSKTEAFF
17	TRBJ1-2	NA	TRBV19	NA	TGTGCCAGTAGTCCCTCAACGAGACAGACTGCTAACTATGGCTACACCTTC	CASSPSTRQTANYGYTF
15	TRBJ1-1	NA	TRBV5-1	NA	TGCGCCAGCAGCTTGTGGACAGAGGAGTCCACTGAAGCTTTCTTT	CASSLWTEESTEAFF